This T cell receptor beta chain was sequenced during a study of T cells in Graves' hyperthyroidism and ophthalmopathy. Regions amplified from RNA transcripts were the TCR beta CDR3 regions. HTBI primers were the set used in a first-round RT-PCR of the TCR CDR3. From the multiplex PCR reads, TCRdb called clonotypes with MiXCR, one entry per CDR3 protein. This table has 540,000 or so distinct CDR3 sequences, approximately 14% appearing once. This CDR3 region has 15 residues. Germline-derived CDR1 and CDR2 are MDHEN and SYDVKM. V shed 6 bases, J shed 7 bases, and the junction held 13 bases outside the gene matches. This clonotype was observed at least ten times. Lactation, pregnancy, other autoimmune disease or uncontrolled infection led to exclusion of patients.

The chain carries TRBV28 and TRBJ1-2, with 8 positions matching TRBD1. The sequenced sample was blood. The TCR originated in a woman aged 25 to 39 with Graves' hyperthyroidism. The CDR3 DNA reads as TGTGCCAGCAGCAGCCCAGGGGGCCCCGGTTCTGGCTACACCTTC. It is translated as CASSSPGGPGSGYTF.